This entry lists 25 T cell receptor beta chains sequenced from one sample in a study of shared clonotypes between healthy human individuals (dated by TCRdb to 2020 to 2022). The library was made by the immunoSEQ multiplex PCR assay. TCRdb carries this immuneACCESS record with in-frame sequences only. Its versions omit some clonotypes, under half of them owing to an unresolved V gene in the studies checked, with the rest unexplained. The sample table shows about 2.4 million clones, and 90% to 95% are seen once. The top ten clones comprise 0.11% to 0.15% of the sample. Input material: naive CD4+ T cells sorted from blood. Reading the label with the study, this specimen's cell subset or site is: CD45RA+ positively selected. All receptors come from a man between 18 and 35 years old in good health.

J is TRBJ1-1 and V is TRBV7-9, with 7 bases fitting TRBD1. The CDR3 totals 14 residues. Germline lookup yields CDR1 SEHNR and CDR2 FQNEAQ (reference sequence). J lost 3 bases, V lost 5 bases, and 6 bases had no gene match. The CDR3 coding sequence is TGTGCCAGCAGCCGACAGGGTAGGGACACTGAAGCTTTCTTT. Amino acid sequence: CASSRQGRDTEAFF. Complete variable domain (other parts from reference TRBV7-9 and TRBJ1-1): DTGVSQNPRHKITKRGQNVTFRCDPISEHNRLYWYRQTLGQGPEFLTYFQNEAQLEKSRLLSDRFSAERPKGSFSTLEIQRTEQGDSAMYLCASSRQGRDTEAFFGQGTRLTVV.

This chain links TRBV11-2 with TRBJ2-7; D might be TRBD2 (5 bases). With 6 bases removed from V and 1 base from J, the gap between germline ends came to 22 bases. Germline V gives CDR1 SGHAT, CDR2 FQNNGV. The length of the CDR3 is 17 residues. The CDR3 DNA is TGTGCCAGCAGTTTTTCTCCCCTCTGGAAGCGGTCCTACGAGCAGTACTTC. It translates to CASSFSPLWKRSYEQYF.

The V gene is TRBV5-5, the J gene TRBJ2-7; D is unresolved. CDR1 and CDR2 from the germline V gene are SGHKS and YYEKEE (reference sequence). Trimming stripped 0 bases from V and 7 bases from J, with 8 bases between. The CDR3 loop spans 12 amino acids. CDR3 in amino acids: CASSLELGEQYF. DNA for the CDR3: TGTGCCAGCAGCTTGGAGCTGGGGGAGCAGTACTTC.

V is TRBV6-1 and J is TRBJ1-4; no definite D call. V was trimmed by 2 bases and J by 3 bases, leaving 13 bases between them. The CDR3 has 16 residues. Germline assignment: CDR1 MNHNS and CDR2 SASEGT. The CDR3 is CASSEIVVAANEKLFF. DNA of the CDR3: TGTGCCAGCAGTGAAATTGTCGTAGCGGCTAATGAAAAACTGTTTTTT.

The CDR3 reads CASSVAGDTAYYEQYF. The DNA of the CDR3 is TGTGCCAGCAGCGTTGCGGGGGACACGGCTTACTACGAGCAGTACTTC. V is TRBV5-4 and J is TRBJ2-7; possible D gene TRBD2, 7 bases. Germline V lookup: CDR1 SGHNT, CDR2 YYREEE (reference sequence). V was cut by 4 bases and J by 3 bases, with 20 bases left in between. This CDR3 region has 16 residues.

This clone was observed a handful of times. Other DNA sequences from this sample encode an identical CDR3 as well. The genes are TRBV11-2 and TRBJ2-7; no reliable D call. The germline V gene encodes CDR1 SGHAT and CDR2 FQNNGV. Trimming cost V 4 bases and J 0 bases, with 1 base left between them. The CDR3 is 11 residues long. The CDR3 sequence is CASSSSYEQYF. The CDR3 DNA reads as TGTGCCAGCAGCTCCTCCTACGAGCAGTACTTC.

The rearrangement joins TRBV5-1 to TRBJ2-7; 7 positions agree with TRBD1. The CDR3 contains 14 residues. The V gene end was trimmed by 4 bases and the J gene end by 5 bases; junction bases not matched to a gene: 9. Looked up from germline, CDR1 is SGHRS and CDR2 is YFSETQ. The CDR3: CASSNRQGSNEQYF. The CDR3 DNA reads as TGCGCCAGCAGCAACAGACAGGGTAGTAACGAGCAGTACTTC.

The chain combines TRBV27 with TRBJ1-5; D perhaps matches TRBD1 (5 bases). Trimming removed 5 bases at V and 2 bases at J, with 37 bases between. This CDR3 region has 23 residues. From germline, CDR1 is MNHEY and CDR2 SMNVEV (reference sequence). The CDR3 region is CASSPTGLGRGHGTFWRNQPQHF. In DNA form, the CDR3 reads TGTGCCAGCAGTCCTACGGGCCTTGGAAGGGGTCACGGCACGTTCTGGCGCAATCAGCCCCAGCATTTT.

A remark on this clone: An end of the junction does not agree with germline; a read error may underlie this. This chain uses TRBV6-5 with TRBJ1-6, with TRBD1 as a possible D gene (6 bases). Germline loops: CDR1 MNHEY, CDR2 SVGAGI. CDR3 size: 15 residues. The CDR3 reads CASTWTVSSNSPLHF. The CDR3 DNA sequence: TGTGCCAGCACCTGGACAGTTTCCTCTAATTCACCCCTCCACTTT.

CDR3 sequence: CASSPRQNTEAFF. The CDR3 nucleotides read TGTGCCAGCAGCCCCAGACAGAACACTGAAGCTTTCTTT. The chain employs TRBV11-3 and TRBJ1-1; no clear D gene. This CDR3 spans 13 amino acids. Per germline, CDR1 SGHNT and CDR2 YENEEA. V lost 5 bases and J 1 base, leaving 8 bases between the germline ends.

The chain employs TRBV7-8 and TRBJ1-1; D perhaps matches TRBD1 (5 bases). The germline gives CDR1 SGHVS, CDR2 FQNEAQ. Trimming removed 3 bases at V and 3 bases at J, with 14 bases between. CDR3 length equals 15 residues. The CDR3 sequence is CASSLEGIGDTEAFF. Written as DNA, the CDR3 is TGTGCCAGCAGCTTGGAGGGGATCGGGGACACTGAAGCTTTCTTT.

CDR3 protein: CSAKVNSYNEQFF. The CDR3 DNA sequence: TGCAGCGCTAAGGTTAACTCCTACAATGAGCAGTTCTTC. The rearrangement links TRBV29-1 to TRBJ2-1; D remains unclear. CDR3 length: 13 residues. Germline CDR1 SQVTM, CDR2 ANQGSEA. With 7 bases removed from V and 0 bases from J, the gap between germline ends came to 10 bases.

This clone was seen once. This CDR3 reads CASSPSTGRRYNEQFF. DNA for the CDR3: TGTGCCAGCAGCCCCTCGACAGGGAGACGGTACAATGAGCAGTTCTTC. The chain is built from TRBV7-2 and TRBJ2-1; 7 bases align to TRBD1. Germline V CDR1 and CDR2: SGHTA, FQGNSA. This CDR3 has 16 amino acids. Trimming at V came to 5 bases and at J to 4 bases, leaving 11 bases not matched to a gene. Drawing the rest from reference TRBV7-2 and TRBJ2-1, the complete variable domain is GAGVSQSPSNKVTEKGKDVELRCDPISGHTALYWYRQSLGQGLEFLIYFQGNSAPDKSGLPSDRFSAERTGGSVSTLTIQRTQQEDSAVYLCASSPSTGRRYNEQFFGPGTRLTVL.

The chain has TRBV5-4 and TRBJ2-5; D is perhaps TRBD1 (6 bases). Germline loops: CDR1 SGHNT, CDR2 YYREEE (reference sequence). The CDR3 consists of 14 residues. Between the trimmed V and J ends, which lost 4 bases and 0 bases, there was a span of 10 bases. This chain's CDR3 is CASSPGTNQETQYF. The CDR3 region has the DNA TGTGCCAGCAGCCCTGGGACAAACCAAGAGACCCAGTACTTC.

This clone has only a few counts. The chain couples TRBV2 to TRBJ1-4; possibly TRBD1 for D (5 bases). Germline V lookup: CDR1 SNHLY, CDR2 FYNNEI. Trimming removed 6 bases at V and 8 bases at J, with 19 bases between. CDR3 size: 15 residues. The CDR3 region has the DNA TGTGCCAGCAGGGACGATACGGGGGTTTGGGAAAAACTGTTTTTT. Protein: CASRDDTGVWEKLFF.

This sequence joins TRBV27 and TRBJ2-5; D could derive from TRBD1 or TRBD2 (5 bases each). This CDR3 contains 16 residues. Germline CDR1 is MNHEY and CDR2 is SMNVEV (reference sequence). Between the trimmed V and J ends, which lost 5 bases and 5 bases, there was a span of 21 bases. The CDR3 region is CASSVLGTRRRETQYF. As DNA, the CDR3 is TGTGCCAGCAGTGTCCTAGGGACCCGACGTCGCGAGACCCAGTACTTC.

The count of this clone is one. This chain joins TRBV27 and TRBJ2-3; D not certain. The CDR3 is 15 amino acids. Germline V gene data show CDR1 as MNHEY and CDR2 as SMNVEV (reference sequence). Trimming took 2 bases from V and 4 from J, leaving 13 bases between them. CDR3 sequence: CASSLDSRRPDTQYF. The CDR3 DNA reads TGTGCCAGCAGTTTAGATTCCCGTCGGCCAGATACGCAGTATTTT.

The chain joins TRBV5-1 to TRBJ2-2, with 7 bases that match TRBD2. V was pared by 4 bases and J by 10 bases, with 7 bases of the junction left unmatched. Per germline, CDR1 SGHRS and CDR2 YFSETQ. The CDR3 totals 13 residues. The CDR3 DNA sequence: TGCGCCAGCAGCAGGGGAGGGCGAGAGGAGCTGTTTTTT. Encoded protein: CASSRGGREELFF.

The chain has TRBV7-9 and TRBJ2-3; 8 bases align to TRBD1. V shed 1 base, J shed 2 bases, and the junction held 5 bases outside the gene matches. Germline values: CDR1 SEHNR, CDR2 FQNEAQ (reference sequence). CDR3 length equals 16 residues. The CDR3 reads CASSLEARGHTDTQYF. The CDR3 coding sequence is TGTGCCAGCAGCTTAGAGGCCAGGGGGCACACAGATACGCAGTATTTT.

DNA of the CDR3: TGTGCCAGCAGTTACTCGGGGGGCCCCTGGGAACTGTTTTTT. Encoded protein: CASSYSGGPWELFF. The V and J genes are TRBV6-5 and TRBJ1-4; tentatively, D is TRBD1 (6 bases). Trimming shortened V by 0 bases and J by 12 bases, and 14 bases separated the two germline ends. The CDR3 runs 14 residues. Germline V gene data show CDR1 as MNHEY and CDR2 as SVGAGI.

The chain couples TRBV7-9 to TRBJ2-3; a possible D gene is TRBD1 (6 bases). The CDR3 length is 14 residues. Per germline, CDR1 SEHNR and CDR2 FQNEAQ (reference sequence). Trimming took 5 bases from V and 2 from J, leaving 11 bases between them. The CDR3 is CASSRGQNTDTQYF. The CDR3 region has the DNA TGTGCCAGCAGCAGAGGACAGAACACAGATACGCAGTATTTT.

The chain links TRBV5-1 to TRBJ1-3; no firm D call. The V gene lost 0 bases and the J gene lost 0 bases, with 4 bases spanning the gap. This CDR3 spans 14 amino acids. Germline CDR1 SGHRS, CDR2 YFSETQ. As DNA, the CDR3 is TGCGCCAGCAGCTTGGAGTACTCTGGAAACACCATATATTTT. This codes for CASSLEYSGNTIYF.

This clone was detected once. The J gene is TRBJ2-7, the V gene TRBV7-4; D is possibly TRBD1 (6 bases). The CDR3 has 12 amino acids. Germline V gene data show CDR1 as SGHVT and CDR2 as SQSDAQ. V gave up 6 bases and J gave up 6 bases, with 12 bases separating them. The CDR3 loop reads CASSFSTGEQYF. CDR3 coding DNA: TGTGCCAGCAGTTTTTCGACAGGCGAGCAGTACTTC.

For this clone: Sequence at one end of the junction differs from germline and may be a read error. The chain has TRBV7-7 and TRBJ2-1; a weak D match, TRBD2 (7 bases). The CDR3 has 13 amino acids. Germline V gene sequence: CDR1 SSHAT, CDR2 FNYEAQ (reference sequence). CDR3 DNA sequence: TGTGCTAGCAGCTTAGAGAGGGGGGGTGAGCAGTTCTTC. It yields the protein CASSLERGGEQFF. Drawing the rest from reference TRBV7-7 and TRBJ2-1, the complete variable domain is GAGVSQSPRYKVTKRGQDVTLRCDPISSHATLYWYQQALGQGPEFLTYFNYEAQPDKSGLPSDRFSAERPEGSISTLTIQRTEQRDSAMYRCASSLERGGEQFFGPGTRLTVL.

The J gene is TRBJ2-2, the V gene TRBV19, with 12 bases aligning to TRBD2. Germline CDR1 LNHDA, CDR2 SQIVND (reference sequence). Trimming removed 5 bases from V and 4 bases from J; junction bases left unmatched: 5. CDR3 size: 16 residues. The CDR3 DNA is TGTGCCAGTAGTCCAACTAGCGGGGGGTCCACCGGGGAGCTGTTTTTT. It is translated as CASSPTSGGSTGELFF.